What follows are 32 T cell receptor beta chains derived from one specimen sequenced in a study of cytomegalovirus exposure and HLA in healthy donors (dated by TCRdb to 2016 to 2017). The library was prepared using the immunoSEQ multiplex PCR assay. Imported from immuneACCESS, the table was reduced by TCRdb to in-frame sequences with V and J called. These copies leave out some clones; in studies compared against another copy, an unresolved V gene accounts for under half, and the cause of the remainder is not known. In this sample the table shows a few hundred thousand clones, approximately 83% of which occur a single time. The ten largest account for around 15% of the sample. Sequencing used PBMCs. The source is a woman aged 25 to 39 in good health and CMV-seropositive.

The gene calls are TRBV2 and TRBJ2-7; 9 bases align to TRBD2. The length of the CDR3 is 15 residues. Germline V gene data show CDR1 as SNHLY and CDR2 as FYNNEI. V trimming: 3 bases; J trimming: 3 bases; junction bases outside the gene matches: 6. The CDR3 nucleotides are TGTGCCAGCAGTGAGATGGCGGGAGGGCTCTACGAGCAGTACTTC. Translating it yields CASSEMAGGLYEQYF.

The rearrangement joins TRBV28 to TRBJ2-7; D may be TRBD1 or TRBD2 (5 bases each). The germline CDR1 and CDR2 sequences are MDHEN and SYDVKM. The V gene lost 7 bases and the J gene lost 6 bases, with 16 bases spanning the gap. The CDR3 totals 13 residues. CDR3 sequence (DNA): TGTGCCAGCACTTGGGACGCAGAGGGCGAGCAGTACTTC. It specifies CASTWDAEGEQYF. Using reference TRBV28 and TRBJ2-7 for the parts outside the CDR3, the full variable domain is DVKVTQSSRYLVKRTGEKVFLECVQDMDHENMFWYRQDPGLGLRLIYFSYDVKMKEKGDIPEGYSVSREKKERFSLILESASTNQTSMYLCASTWDAEGEQYFGPGTRLTVT.

The chain couples TRBV9 to TRBJ1-1; no reliable D call. CDR1 and CDR2 from the germline V gene are SGDLS and YYNGEE. The CDR3 has 15 residues. The V end was cut by 4 bases, the J end by 1 base, with 14 bases between. This CDR3 reads CASSPRSGGNTEAFF. DNA of the CDR3: TGTGCCAGCAGCCCGCGCTCAGGCGGGAACACTGAAGCTTTCTTT.

V and J are TRBV9 and TRBJ2-7, with 12 bases matching TRBD2. Germline loops: CDR1 SGDLS, CDR2 YYNGEE. This CDR3 is 17 amino acids long. V lost 3 bases to trimming and J lost 4 bases; unmatched junction nucleotides: 11. CDR3 in DNA: TGTGCCAGCAGCGGGAACCTAGCGGGAGGGACTAAGTACGAGCAGTACTTC. This codes for CASSGNLAGGTKYEQYF.

This clone has just one count. This rearrangement joins TRBV4-1 to TRBJ1-1; D may be TRBD1 (6 bases). The CDR3 runs 14 residues. V lost 3 bases to trimming and J lost 1 base, with 9 bases between them. The germline V gene has CDR1 MGHRA and CDR2 YSYEKL. CDR3 nucleotide sequence: TGCGCCAGCAGCCATCTGGGACAGAACACTGAAGCTTTCTTT. It codes for CASSHLGQNTEAFF.

The chain has TRBV5-6 and TRBJ2-1; TRBD1 or TRBD2 may be the D gene (5 bases each). Germline CDR1 is SGHDT and CDR2 is YYEEEE. The CDR3 is 16 residues long. Trimming stripped 0 bases from V and 1 base from J, with 11 bases between. This CDR3 is CASSLAGAASYNEQFF. As DNA, the CDR3 is TGTGCCAGCAGCTTGGCCGGGGCAGCGTCCTACAATGAGCAGTTCTTC. Drawing the rest from reference TRBV5-6 and TRBJ2-1, the complete variable domain is DAGVTQSPTHLIKTRGQQVTLRCSPKSGHDTVSWYQQALGQGPQFIFQYYEEEERQRGNFPDRFSGHQFPNYSSELNVNALLLGDSALYLCASSLAGAASYNEQFFGPGTRLTVL.

The chain joins TRBV9 to TRBJ2-7; 10 bases match TRBD1. This CDR3 region has 13 residues. Germline CDR1 and CDR2: SGDLS and YYNGEE. V shed 4 bases and J 6 bases; nucleotides not matched to a gene: 4. CDR3 DNA sequence: TGTGCCAGCAGCCCGGGACAGGGGTCCGAGCAGTACTTC. It specifies CASSPGQGSEQYF.

This chain links TRBV4-1 with TRBJ2-7, with 8 nucleotides matching TRBD1. Germline assignment: CDR1 MGHRA and CDR2 YSYEKL. This CDR3 spans 17 amino acids. Losses at the gene ends were 0 bases for V and 0 bases for J; bases not matched to a gene: 7. The DNA of the CDR3 is TGCGCCAGCAGCCAAGATCGGAGACAGGGGAGCTCCTACGAGCAGTACTTC. It is translated as CASSQDRRQGSSYEQYF.

V gene TRBV11-1 combines with J gene TRBJ2-7, with a tentative D call TRBD1 (7 bases). CDR1 is SGHAT and CDR2 is FQDESV in the germline V gene (reference sequence). Trimming pared 6 bases from V and 6 bases from J, leaving 21 bases between. The CDR3 spans 15 residues. This CDR3 is CASSSAGTVGFEQYF. The CDR3 DNA reads as TGTGCCAGCAGTTCCGCGGGGACAGTCGGGTTCGAGCAGTACTTC.

V usage is TRBV7-3 and J usage is TRBJ2-3; weak D call: TRBD2 (6 bases). Trimming cost V 6 bases and J 6 bases, with 13 bases left between them. The CDR3 is 13 amino acids. Germline values: CDR1 SGHTA, CDR2 FQGTGA. CDR3 residues: CASSFARGDTQYF. CDR3 in DNA: TGTGCCAGCAGTTTTGCCCGGGGGGATACGCAGTATTTT.

This chain uses TRBV27 with TRBJ2-1, with D tentatively TRBD2 (5 bases). The CDR3 has 14 amino acids. In germline, CDR1 is MNHEY, CDR2 SMNVEV (reference sequence). Trimming left V 5 bases short and J 4 bases short, with 12 bases between. The CDR3 loop reads CASSPRTLYNEQFF. The DNA for the CDR3 is TGTGCCAGCAGTCCTCGGACTCTTTACAATGAGCAGTTCTTC.

The J gene is TRBJ2-7, the V gene TRBV5-1; 9 positions match TRBD2. The germline CDR1 and CDR2 sequences are SGHRS and YFSETQ. Trimming removed 0 bases from V and 3 bases from J; junction bases left unmatched: 4. This CDR3 has 15 residues. The CDR3 coding sequence is TGCGCCAGCAGCTTGGGCGCGGGAGGGATCTACGAGCAGTACTTC. Translation: CASSLGAGGIYEQYF.

This rearrangement joins TRBV19 to TRBJ2-2, with D possibly TRBD1 on 5 matching bases. With 6 bases removed from V and 4 bases from J, the gap between germline ends came to 9 bases. This CDR3 has 13 amino acids. CDR1 is LNHDA, CDR2 SQIVND, per germline (reference sequence). For the CDR3, the DNA is TGTGCCAGTAGCCCAGGGTCCACCGGGGAGCTGTTTTTT. Encoded protein: CASSPGSTGELFF. Using reference TRBV19 and TRBJ2-2 for the parts outside the CDR3, the full variable domain is DGGITQSPKYLFRKEGQNVTLSCEQNLNHDAMYWYRQDPGQGLRLIYYSQIVNDFQKGDIAEGYSVSREKKESFPLTVTSAQKNPTAFYLCASSPGSTGELFFGEGSRLTVL.

The chain is built from TRBV27 and TRBJ2-2, with D hard to call. In germline, CDR1 is MNHEY, CDR2 SMNVEV (reference sequence). This CDR3 has 15 amino acids. With 3 bases removed from V and 1 base from J, the gap between germline ends came to 9 bases. For the CDR3, the DNA is TGTGCCAGCAGTTTCTTGGCGGAGAACACCGGGGAGCTGTTTTTT. Protein: CASSFLAENTGELFF.

CDR3 residues: CASSSRPIYGYTF. The CDR3 DNA sequence: TGTGCCAGCAGCTCAAGACCGATCTATGGCTACACCTTC. The chain uses TRBV5-4 and TRBJ1-2; the D is unclear. Deletions cut 3 bases from V and 4 bases from J, with 10 bases between. This CDR3 is 13 amino acids long. The germline V gene encodes CDR1 SGHNT and CDR2 YYREEE (reference sequence). The whole variable domain, filled in from reference TRBV5-4 and TRBJ1-2, reads ETGVTQSPTHLIKTRGQQVTLRCSSQSGHNTVSWYQQALGQGPQFIFQYYREEENGRGNFPPRFSGLQFPNYSSELNVNALELDDSALYLCASSSRPIYGYTFGSGTRLTVV.

This rearrangement joins TRBV30 to TRBJ1-1; D is uncertain. Germline CDR1 GTSNPN, CDR2 SVGIG (reference sequence). The CDR3 runs to 13 residues. Trimming removed 5 bases from V and 0 bases from J, with 10 bases in between. CDR3 in amino acids: CAWSSYMNTEAFF. CDR3 coding DNA: TGTGCCTGGTCGAGCTACATGAACACTGAAGCTTTCTTT.

This clone has a handful of counts. The chain joins TRBV4-1 to TRBJ2-3, with D tentatively TRBD1 or TRBD2 (5 bases each). Germline V gene sequence: CDR1 MGHRA, CDR2 YSYEKL. The CDR3 length is 14 residues. V gave up 4 bases and J gave up 6 bases, with 14 bases separating them. The CDR3 reads CASSPGPPPDTQYF. CDR3 in DNA: TGCGCCAGCAGCCCGGGACCCCCTCCGGATACGCAGTATTTT.

The chain has TRBV30 and TRBJ1-4; 8 nucleotides align to TRBD1. Germline V gene data show CDR1 as GTSNPN and CDR2 as SVGIG (reference sequence). With 5 bases clipped from V and 6 bases from J, the junction kept 5 bases outside the gene matches. The CDR3 has 13 residues. In DNA form, the CDR3 reads TGTGCCTGGCAGGACAGGGTCTATGAAAAACTGTTTTTT. The encoded protein is CAWQDRVYEKLFF.

The CDR3 nucleotides read TGCGCCAGCAGCCAGGTAGCGGGTTCCTCCTACAATGAGCAGTTCTTC. Translated, it gives CASSQVAGSSYNEQFF. The chain uses TRBV4-1 and TRBJ2-1; 7 positions match TRBD2. CDR1 MGHRA and CDR2 YSYEKL come from the germline V gene. The length of the CDR3 is 16 residues. Trimming removed 3 bases from V and 0 bases from J; junction bases left unmatched: 5.

The chain is built from TRBV29-1 and TRBJ2-5, with unresolved D. Trimming stripped 6 bases from V and 3 bases from J, with 11 bases between. Germline V lookup: CDR1 SQVTM, CDR2 ANQGSEA. The CDR3 runs to 12 residues. Here the CDR3 reads CSVDPGKETQYF. As DNA, the CDR3 is TGCAGCGTCGATCCGGGCAAAGAGACCCAGTACTTC. Full variable domain (missing parts from reference TRBV29-1 and TRBJ2-5): SAVISQKPSRDICQRGTSLTIQCQVDSQVTMMFWYRQQPGQSLTLIATANQGSEATYESGFVIDKFPISRPNLTFSTLTVSNMSPEDSSIYLCSVDPGKETQYFGPGTRLLVL.

This chain joins TRBV9 and TRBJ1-1; perhaps TRBD1 as D (5 bases). V was trimmed by 4 bases and J by 2 bases, leaving 15 bases between them. CDR1 SGDLS and CDR2 YYNGEE come from the germline V gene. This CDR3 is built from 15 residues. CDR3 loop: CASSPIKGPNTEAFF. The CDR3 region has the DNA TGTGCCAGCAGCCCAATAAAGGGGCCCAACACTGAAGCTTTCTTT.

The V and J genes are TRBV19 and TRBJ2-7; D might be TRBD1 or TRBD2, each matching 5 bases. The V end lost 5 bases, the J end lost 2 bases, and 28 bases lay between the germline ends. The CDR3 covers 19 residues. CDR1 is LNHDA, CDR2 SQIVND, per germline (reference sequence). The CDR3 DNA follows: TGTGCCAGTAGTCCGGGGACGGCAGAACGAGACGGGGTTCCCTACGAGCAGTACTTC. Translation gives CASSPGTAERDGVPYEQYF.

V gene TRBV11-3 combines with J gene TRBJ2-5; 7 bases are shared with TRBD1. This CDR3 comprises 15 residues. Germline CDR1 reads SGHNT; CDR2 reads YENEEA. V lost 4 bases and J lost 0; bases outside the gene matches: 5. The CDR3 sequence: CASSSVQGDQETQYF. The CDR3 DNA reads TGTGCCAGCAGCTCGGTTCAGGGGGACCAAGAGACCCAGTACTTC.

The chain recombines TRBV15 with TRBJ2-1; D gene uncertain. V dropped 3 bases and J dropped 2 bases, with 5 bases sitting between them. Germline CDR1 is LNHNV and CDR2 is YYDKDF (reference sequence). The length of the CDR3 is 13 residues. The CDR3 is CATSRRAYNEQFF. The CDR3 DNA reads TGTGCCACCAGCAGGAGAGCCTACAATGAGCAGTTCTTC.

This sequence joins TRBV11-3 and TRBJ1-4; D gene unclear. Germline CDR1 is SGHNT and CDR2 is YENEEA. With 5 bases removed from V and 5 bases from J, the gap between germline ends came to 12 bases. CDR3 size: 14 residues. The CDR3, as DNA: TGTGCCAGCAGCCCACACCCCGGGAATGAAAAACTGTTTTTT. Its protein is CASSPHPGNEKLFF. Looking up the rest from reference TRBV11-3 and TRBJ1-4 gives the full variable domain: EAGVVQSPRYKIIEKKQPVAFWCNPISGHNTLYWYLQNLGQGPELLIRYENEEAVDDSQLPKDRFSAERLKGVDSTLKIQPAELGDSAVYLCASSPHPGNEKLFFGSGTQLSVL.

CDR3 in DNA: TGTGCCAGCAGTGAGGGGCCCCCGGGACCGTCCTACGAGCAGTACTTC. Amino acid sequence: CASSEGPPGPSYEQYF. The chain is built from TRBV7-6 and TRBJ2-7, with D tentatively TRBD1 or TRBD2 (5 bases each). Germline V gene data show CDR1 as SGHVS and CDR2 as FNYEAQ. Deletions cut 6 bases from V and 1 base from J, with 19 bases between. The CDR3 loop spans 16 amino acids.

This chain connects TRBV6-1 to TRBJ2-7; 8 bases match TRBD1. The J segment lost 6 bases and the V segment lost 1 base, leaving 5 bases of the junction unmatched. This CDR3 spans 14 amino acids. The V gene's germline CDR1 is MNHNS and CDR2 SASEGT. The CDR3 is CASSEGTGNSEQYF. The CDR3 DNA follows: TGTGCCAGCAGTGAAGGGACAGGGAACTCCGAGCAGTACTTC.

As DNA, the CDR3 is TGCGCCAGCAGCTTGGCTACCGTTGGTAGGGGCTACGAGCAGTACTTC. Encoded protein: CASSLATVGRGYEQYF. This rearrangement joins TRBV5-1 to TRBJ2-7, with D possibly matching TRBD1 (5 bases). Germline CDR1 reads SGHRS; CDR2 reads YFSETQ. The CDR3 has 16 amino acids. Deletions cut 0 bases from V and 3 bases from J, with 16 bases between.

The rearrangement uses TRBV30 and TRBJ1-2, with D perhaps TRBD1 (5 bases). Trimming removed 2 bases at V and 5 bases at J, with 12 bases between. The CDR3 covers 13 residues. CDR1 is GTSNPN and CDR2 is SVGIG in the germline V gene (reference sequence). The CDR3 DNA sequence: TGTGCCTGGAGTTCGGGGCAACCTTATGGCTACACCTTC. Translated, it gives CAWSSGQPYGYTF.

The chain recombines TRBV2 with TRBJ2-5; 8 bases map to TRBD2. The CDR3 has 14 residues. In germline, CDR1 is SNHLY, CDR2 FYNNEI. The ends lost 8 bases at V and 0 bases at J; junction bases unmatched: 5. The CDR3 DNA sequence: TGTGCCAGCGATCTTAGCGGGAACCAAGAGACCCAGTACTTC. Amino acid sequence: CASDLSGNQETQYF.

The rearrangement links TRBV29-1 to TRBJ2-2, with D hard to call. This CDR3 has 12 amino acids. The germline V gene encodes CDR1 SQVTM and CDR2 ANQGSEA. V lost 2 bases and J 7 bases, leaving 8 bases between the germline ends. The CDR3, as DNA: TGCAGCGTTGAAAATGGTGGCGGGGAGCTGTTTTTT. Amino acids: CSVENGGGELFF.

DNA of the CDR3: TGTGCCAGTACCGGGACAGGGGGCTACGAGCAGTACTTC. This sequence encodes CASTGTGGYEQYF. The chain has TRBV2 and TRBJ2-7, with TRBD1 matching over 11 bases. Per the germline V gene, CDR1 is SNHLY and CDR2 is FYNNEI. V shed 9 bases, J shed 3 bases, and the junction held 4 bases outside the gene matches. The CDR3 consists of 13 residues.